Following are 14 T cell receptor beta chains from one sample sequenced in a study of T-cell memory formation after mild COVID-19. One entry per CDR3 protein, called by TCRdb with MiXCR from the 5' RACE reads. The sample includes some 190,000 distinct CDR3 sequences, around 16% of them seen just once. Input material: PBMCs or a T cell subset sorted from them (not recorded which). The receptor source for this set is an adult woman who had mild COVID-19 (a few samples of this study predate the infection). Cell type and time point are not known.

This clonotype occurred a few times. The chain employs TRBV6-2 or TRBV6-3 and TRBJ1-5; D ambiguous. The CDR3 consists of 17 residues. The germline CDR1 and CDR2 sequences are MNHEY and SVGEGT. V was trimmed by 0 bases and J by 3 bases, leaving 15 bases between them. CDR3 DNA sequence: TGTGCCAGCAGTTACTCGATGATCAGGTTCCACAATCAGCCCCAGCATTTT. Protein product: CASSYSMIRFHNQPQHF.

CDR3 loop: CSVEPARGPKNIQYF. The CDR3 nucleotides read TGCAGCGTTGAGCCAGCGCGCGGGCCCAAAAACATTCAGTACTTC. This chain joins TRBV29-1 and TRBJ2-4; maybe TRBD2 (5 bases). Looked up from germline, CDR1 is SQVTM and CDR2 is ANQGSEA. Trimming removed 3 bases at V and 2 bases at J, with 14 bases between. The CDR3 totals 15 residues. The whole variable domain, remainder taken from reference TRBV29-1 and TRBJ2-4, is SAVISQKPSRDICQRGTSLTIQCQVDSQVTMMFWYRQQPGQSLTLIATANQGSEATYESGFVIDKFPISRPNLTFSTLTVSNMSPEDSSIYLCSVEPARGPKNIQYFGAGTRLSVL.

The gene calls are TRBV12-3 or TRBV12-4 and TRBJ1-1; 7 bases line up with TRBD1. This CDR3 region has 14 residues. The V segment lost 7 bases and the J segment 4 bases; nucleotides outside the gene matches: 9. The CDR3 DNA reads as TGTGCCAGCATGAAGGGGGCGGCTTTCACTGAAGCTTTCTTT. Translation gives CASMKGAAFTEAFF.

This clonotype was detected a few times. The genes are TRBV4-3 and TRBJ1-1, with D tentatively TRBD1 (5 bases). Germline CDR1 is LGHNA and CDR2 is YSLEER. This CDR3 contains 14 residues. Trimming cost V 3 bases and J 2 bases, with 10 bases left between them. The CDR3 region has the DNA TGCGCCAGCAGCCATACCGACAGAAACACTGAAGCTTTCTTT. Its protein product is CASSHTDRNTEAFF.

The chain recombines TRBV24-1 with TRBJ1-2; TRBD1 matches 7 bases. The junction had 6 bases not matched to a gene; V was cut back by 4 bases and J by 2 bases. Germline V gene sequence: CDR1 KGHDR, CDR2 SFDVKD. The CDR3 loop spans 15 amino acids. The CDR3 DNA sequence: TGTGCCACCAGTGACAGAGGACAGGCGAACTATGGCTACACCTTC. Amino acids: CATSDRGQANYGYTF.

This clonotype was observed a handful of times. The chain uses TRBV6-2 or TRBV6-3 and TRBJ2-3, with 10 positions matching TRBD2. Germline trimming cut 7 bases from V and 4 bases from J; bases unmatched to any gene: 11. In germline, CDR1 is MNHEY, CDR2 SVGEGT. The CDR3 is 16 amino acids. CDR3 DNA sequence: TGTGCCAGCATCCCAAGCGGGAGGGCCGTCGCAGATACGCAGTATTTT. This encodes CASIPSGRAVADTQYF.

The V call is TRBV10-3, the J call TRBJ2-5; perhaps TRBD1 as D (8 bases). The CDR3 extends over 15 amino acids. CDR1 is ENHRY and CDR2 is SYGVKD in the germline V gene. V gave up 4 bases and J gave up 1 base, with 13 bases separating them. As DNA, the CDR3 is TGTGCCATCAGTGGACAGGGGAGGGCCCAAGAGACCCAGTACTTC. This sequence encodes CAISGQGRAQETQYF.

J is TRBJ1-1 and V is TRBV6-6, with D possibly TRBD1 on 5 matching bases. The length of the CDR3 is 16 residues. From germline, CDR1 is MNHNY and CDR2 SVGAGI (reference sequence). Trimming stripped 6 bases from V and 1 base from J, with 18 bases between. This CDR3 reads CASSPRGGVGNTEAFF. The CDR3 region has the DNA TGTGCCAGCAGCCCCCGGGGGGGTGTTGGGAACACTGAAGCTTTCTTT.

The chain recombines TRBV18 with TRBJ2-7, with no clear D. Germline CDR1 and CDR2: KGHSH and LQKENI. The length of the CDR3 is 14 residues. The germline V and J ends were trimmed by 1 base and 7 bases, with 14 bases remaining between them. CDR3 in DNA: TGTGCCAGCTCACCACAAGGACCCCGACCTGAGCAGTACTTC. Translated: CASSPQGPRPEQYF.

The chain couples TRBV28 to TRBJ2-1; TRBD1 aligns across 10 bases. This CDR3 comprises 15 residues. The junction had 10 bases not matched to a gene; V was cut back by 6 bases and J by 8 bases. Germline CDR1 MDHEN, CDR2 SYDVKM. The CDR3 coding sequence is TGTGCCAGCAGCCCCGGGACAGGGGTGTTCCATGAGCAGTTCTTC. It translates to CASSPGTGVFHEQFF.

The chain joins TRBV10-3 to TRBJ2-1; D uncertain. The CDR3 is 11 amino acids. The V gene's germline CDR1 is ENHRY and CDR2 SYGVKD. V lost 10 bases, J lost 9 bases, and 13 bases lay in between. Here the CDR3 DNA reads TGTGCCACCAGACAATCTCTTGAGCAGTTCTTC. Its translation is CATRQSLEQFF.

This clonotype was seen more than once but under ten times. The chain is built from TRBV5-1 and TRBJ2-5; the D is unclear. CDR3 length: 11 residues. Trimming left V 4 bases short and J 5 bases short, with 6 bases between. The germline gives CDR1 SGHRS, CDR2 YFSETQ. CDR3 amino acids: CASSPDETQYF. The CDR3 DNA is TGCGCCAGCAGCCCTGACGAGACCCAGTACTTC.

This clonotype was detected a few times. The CDR3 loop reads CSARKQGARNEQYF. CDR3 nucleotides: TGCAGTGCTAGAAAGCAGGGGGCGCGCAACGAGCAGTACTTC. This chain uses TRBV20-1 with TRBJ2-7, with 8 bases lining up with TRBD1. The junction had 8 bases not matched to a gene; V was cut back by 2 bases and J by 5 bases. The V gene's germline CDR1 is DFQATT and CDR2 SNEGSKA (reference sequence). This CDR3 region has 14 residues.

This clonotype turned up a few times. The gene calls are TRBV10-3 and TRBJ2-7, with 10 bases aligning to TRBD1. CDR1 is ENHRY, CDR2 SYGVKD, per germline. CDR3 length: 17 residues. V lost 4 bases and J lost 0; bases outside the gene matches: 9. Here the CDR3 DNA reads TGTGCCATCAGTGGTTCCCCGGGACAGGGGAGCTCCTACGAGCAGTACTTC. This codes for CAISGSPGQGSSYEQYF.